This T cell receptor (beta chain) was observed in a study of Japanese encephalitis immunity and Zika vaccine responses. Study summary: ZPIV with alum, 5.0 ug, was given at weeks 0, 4 and 28.

The CDR3 is 13 residues long. V was shortened by 4 bases and J by 4 bases, with 5 bases between the two germline ends. Germline lookup yields CDR1 MNHEY and CDR2 SVGEGT. TCRdb itself ran the 5' RACE reads through MiXCR, one entry per CDR3 protein. Among about 1,700 distinct CDR3 sequences, 5.3% were seen once, and the ten largest hold under 30%. This clonotype rates as medium-sized. For more than five days, PBMCs labeled with CFSE were cultured with peptide pools at approximately 1 ug/mL each. Proliferating CD4 T cells were sorted unfixed as live CD56-CD19-CD16-CD3+CD4+ CFSE-low cells. The TCR sequence derives from an adult woman who received an inactivated Zika virus vaccine. The source material was antigen-activated CD4+ T cells from blood, cultured, sampled during a Zika inactivated vaccine study. The chain has TRBV6-2 or TRBV6-3 and TRBJ1-6; no definite D call. The CDR3 here is CASSWRYNSPLHF. In nucleotides, the CDR3 is TGTGCCAGCAGTTGGCGGTATAATTCACCCCTCCACTTT.